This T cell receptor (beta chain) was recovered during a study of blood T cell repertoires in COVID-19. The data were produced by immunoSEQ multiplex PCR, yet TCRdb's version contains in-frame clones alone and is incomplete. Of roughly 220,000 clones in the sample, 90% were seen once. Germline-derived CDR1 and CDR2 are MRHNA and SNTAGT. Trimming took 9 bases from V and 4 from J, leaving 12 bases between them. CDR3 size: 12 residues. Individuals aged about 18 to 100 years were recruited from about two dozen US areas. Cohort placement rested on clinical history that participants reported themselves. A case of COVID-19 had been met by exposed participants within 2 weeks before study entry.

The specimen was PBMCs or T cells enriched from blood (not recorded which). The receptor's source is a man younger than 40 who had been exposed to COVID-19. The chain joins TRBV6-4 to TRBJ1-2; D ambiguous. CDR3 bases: TGTGCCAGGTGGAGGGAGGGCTATGGCTACACCTTC. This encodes CARWREGYGYTF.